These 32 T cell receptor beta chains came from one sample sequenced in a study of CD8 T cells in Susac syndrome. The RNA input was about 0.45 to 1 ug, and it was reverse transcribed with random hexamers. Via MiXCR, TCRdb re-called the immunoSEQ multiplex PCR reads, giving one row per CDR3 protein. The sample consists of hundreds of thousands of distinct CDR3 sequences, over 90% of them appearing once. The sequencing sample was made of CD4+ T cells from PBMCs. The receptor set was obtained from a human donor with Susac syndrome.

This clonotype was counted a single time. The chain joins TRBV20-1 to TRBJ1-1; D not certain. The CDR3 is 13 amino acids. Trimming took 4 bases from V and 1 from J, leaving 10 bases between them. Looked up from germline, CDR1 is DFQATT and CDR2 is SNEGSKA (reference sequence). This CDR3 reads CSATRLRNTEAFF. The CDR3 bases are TGCAGTGCTACCAGACTGAGGAACACTGAAGCTTTCTTT.

The chain is built from TRBV7-9 and TRBJ2-3; TRBD2 is a possible D gene (7 bases). There are 15 residues in the CDR3. Looked up from germline, CDR1 is SEHNR and CDR2 is FQNEAQ (reference sequence). The ends were cut back, 0 bases at V and 4 bases at J, with 11 bases in the middle. The DNA of the CDR3 is TGTGCCAGCAGCTTAGCGGTGGGGGGGCCAGATACGCAGTATTTT. It yields the protein CASSLAVGGPDTQYF.

V gene TRBV2 combines with J gene TRBJ1-6; D unclear. The CDR3 has 13 amino acids. Trimming left V 8 bases short and J 2 bases short, with 7 bases between. Germline assignment: CDR1 SNHLY and CDR2 FYNNEI. CDR3 sequence reads: CASDVTYNSPLHF. In DNA form, the CDR3 reads TGTGCCAGCGATGTGACCTATAATTCACCCCTCCACTTT.

The chain uses TRBV12-3 or TRBV12-4 and TRBJ2-5, with 9 bases fitting TRBD2. Unmatched junction bases numbered 20, after V lost 8 bases and J lost 4 bases. This CDR3 region has 18 residues. Written as DNA, the CDR3 is TGTGCCAGCGCCCCGGGGGGCGGTGGTGCGGGGGGGAGAGAGACCCAGTACTTC. Its protein is CASAPGGGGAGGRETQYF.

The chain combines TRBV19 with TRBJ2-7; D ambiguous. In germline, CDR1 is LNHDA, CDR2 SQIVND (reference sequence). The CDR3 sequence is 11 residues long. V dropped 3 bases and J dropped 5 bases, with 5 bases sitting between them. CDR3 residues: CASSIAHEQYF. The CDR3 coding sequence is TGTGCCAGTAGTATCGCCCACGAGCAGTACTTC. Drawing the rest from reference TRBV19 and TRBJ2-7, the complete variable domain is DGGITQSPKYLFRKEGQNVTLSCEQNLNHDAMYWYRQDPGQGLRLIYYSQIVNDFQKGDIAEGYSVSREKKESFPLTVTSAQKNPTAFYLCASSIAHEQYFGPGTRLTVT.

This sequence joins TRBV7-8 and TRBJ2-5; D is possibly TRBD1 (8 bases). Per the germline V gene, CDR1 is SGHVS and CDR2 is FQNEAQ. This CDR3 is built from 14 residues. V was clipped by 4 bases and J by 7 bases, with 16 bases between them. CDR3 DNA sequence: TGTGCCAGCAGCTCCCGACAGGGGAGGGGGACCCAGTACTTC. It translates to CASSSRQGRGTQYF. The full variable domain, in which reference TRBV7-8 and TRBJ2-5 provide the parts outside the CDR3, is GAGVSQSPRYKVAKRGQDVALRCDPISGHVSLFWYQQALGQGPEFLTYFQNEAQLDKSGLPSDRFFAERPEGSVSTLKIQRTQQEDSAVYLCASSSRQGRGTQYFGPGTRLLVL.

The rearrangement joins TRBV7-9 to TRBJ1-1; D is unclear. The CDR3 has 13 amino acids. The germline V gene has CDR1 SEHNR and CDR2 FQNEAQ (reference sequence). V lost 3 bases to trimming and J lost 1 base, with 6 bases between them. The CDR3, as DNA: TGTGCCAGCAGCTTTTATCAGAACACTGAAGCTTTCTTT. It translates to CASSFYQNTEAFF.

This clonotype was seen a handful of times. V is TRBV29-1 and J is TRBJ2-5; no clear D. Trimming stripped 4 bases from V and 1 base from J, with 10 bases between. CDR1 and CDR2 (germline): SQVTM, ANQGSEA. The CDR3 is 13 residues long. CDR3 in amino acids: CSVGVAVQETQYF. CDR3 in DNA: TGCAGCGTTGGGGTTGCGGTCCAAGAGACCCAGTACTTC.

This chain links TRBV4-3 with TRBJ1-5; unclear D gene. This CDR3 contains 13 residues. V lost 5 bases, J lost 6 bases, and 11 bases lay in between. The germline V gene encodes CDR1 LGHNA and CDR2 YSLEER. The DNA for the CDR3 is TGCGCCAGCAGCTTATCGTACGGTCAGCCCCAGCATTTT. Translated: CASSLSYGQPQHF.

The chain carries TRBV12-3 or TRBV12-4 and TRBJ1-1; a weak D match, TRBD1 (5 bases). The germline V and J ends were trimmed by 2 bases and 3 bases, with 10 bases remaining between them. CDR3 length: 14 amino acids. CDR3 protein: CASSLRGGDTEAFF. CDR3 DNA sequence: TGTGCCAGCAGTTTAAGGGGTGGAGACACTGAAGCTTTCTTT.

This chain joins TRBV29-1 and TRBJ2-1, with D maybe TRBD2 (7 bases). This CDR3 is built from 12 residues. Per the germline V gene, CDR1 is SQVTM and CDR2 is ANQGSEA. Trimming removed 5 bases at V and 10 bases at J, with 15 bases between. CDR3 DNA sequence: TGCAGCGTTAAGAGGGGGGGCTTGGAGCAGTTCTTC. This gives the protein CSVKRGGLEQFF.

CDR3 residues: CASSRTGFAYEQYF. For the CDR3, the DNA is TGTGCCAGCAGCCGAACAGGGTTCGCCTACGAGCAGTACTTC. The rearrangement joins TRBV6-5 to TRBJ2-7; possibly TRBD1 for D (6 bases). V was clipped by 6 bases and J by 2 bases, with 14 bases between them. This CDR3 contains 14 residues. Germline V gives CDR1 MNHEY, CDR2 SVGAGI.

In the case of this clonotype: At one boundary the junction diverges from the germline segment, which might be a read error. The V and J genes are TRBV5-1 and TRBJ2-5; 8 nucleotides align to TRBD1. CDR3 length: 16 residues. Germline loops: CDR1 SGHRS, CDR2 YFSETQ. The CDR3 DNA reads TGCGCCAGCAGGTTGGGTGTGGGACAGGACCAAGAGACCCAGTACTTC. Encoded protein: CASRLGVGQDQETQYF. Complete variable domain (other parts from reference TRBV5-1 and TRBJ2-5): KAGVTQTPRYLIKTRGQQVTLSCSPISGHRSVSWYQQTPGQGLQFLFEYFSETQRNKGNFPGRFSGRQFSNSRSEMNVSTLELGDSALYLCASRLGVGQDQETQYFGPGTRLLVL.

The chain links TRBV9 to TRBJ2-2, with unresolved D. V gave up 0 bases and J gave up 7 bases, with 7 bases separating them. CDR3 size: 13 residues. The V gene's germline CDR1 is SGDLS and CDR2 YYNGEE. The CDR3 DNA reads TGTGCCAGCAGCGTAGTAGGAATCGGGGAGCTGTTTTTT. This encodes CASSVVGIGELFF.

The V and J genes are TRBV3-1 and TRBJ1-6; possible D gene TRBD1, 6 bases. V lost 2 bases, J lost 9 bases, and 14 bases lay in between. The length of the CDR3 is 15 residues. CDR1 is LGHDT and CDR2 is YNNKEL in the germline V gene (reference sequence). The CDR3 DNA sequence: TGTGCCAGCAGCCAATACAGGGTCGGGGGTTCACCCCTCCACTTT. This gives the protein CASSQYRVGGSPLHF. The full variable domain, rest sourced from reference TRBV3-1 and TRBJ1-6, is DTAVSQTPKYLVTQMGNDKSIKCEQNLGHDTMYWYKQDSKKFLKIMFSYNNKELIINETVPNRFSPKSPDKAHLNLHINSLELGDSAVYFCASSQYRVGGSPLHFGNGTRLTVT.

The J gene is TRBJ2-7, the V gene TRBV27; tentatively, D is TRBD1 (5 bases). Germline values: CDR1 MNHEY, CDR2 SMNVEV (reference sequence). V was pared by 8 bases and J by 5 bases, with 22 bases between. The CDR3 runs 15 residues. The CDR3 nucleotides read TGTGCCAGCGCACCTTTTGGGGCCGCAACCGACGAGCAGTACTTC. Translation: CASAPFGAATDEQYF.

The J gene is TRBJ1-1, the V gene TRBV10-2; 9 positions agree with TRBD1. The germline V gene encodes CDR1 WSHSY and CDR2 SAAADI. The CDR3 consists of 16 residues. V lost 2 bases to trimming and J lost 0 bases; unmatched junction nucleotides: 4. CDR3 amino acids: CASSEPQGAVNTEAFF. The DNA of the CDR3 is TGCGCCAGCAGTGAGCCACAGGGGGCGGTGAACACTGAAGCTTTCTTT.

In this sample, this clonotype turned up once. The chain employs TRBV6-1 and TRBJ2-3; 8 bases fit TRBD1. The germline gives CDR1 MNHNS, CDR2 SASEGT. J was trimmed by 3 bases and V by 2 bases; bases with no gene match: 10. The CDR3 loop spans 17 amino acids. The CDR3 is CASSESVGQGRTDTQYF. Written as DNA, the CDR3 is TGTGCCAGCAGTGAAAGTGTCGGACAGGGAAGGACAGATACGCAGTATTTT.

In the case of this clonotype: A junction end diverges from the germline sequence, so it may reflect a read error. CDR3 in amino acids: CASSSPDRKILF. The CDR3, as DNA: TGTGCCAGCTCCTCCCCGGACAGGAAAATACTCTTC. The gene calls are TRBV6-2 or TRBV6-3 and TRBJ2-7, with TRBD1 matching 7 bases. In germline, CDR1 is MNHEY, CDR2 SVGEGT. This CDR3 is built from 12 residues.

The genes are TRBV11-3 and TRBJ1-6; 11 bases fit TRBD1. Trimming removed 7 bases from V and 8 bases from J; junction bases left unmatched: 7. This CDR3 spans 15 amino acids. The V gene's germline CDR1 is SGHNT and CDR2 YENEEA. The CDR3 DNA is TGTGCCAGCATCTGGGACAGGGGGGCAGATTCACCCCTCCACTTT. The encoded protein is CASIWDRGADSPLHF.

The CDR3 region has the DNA TGTGCCAGCAGTTTACAAAGCACAGATACGCAGTATTTT. Residues: CASSLQSTDTQYF. The gene calls are TRBV28 and TRBJ2-3, with D unclear. The V end lost 2 bases, the J end lost 0 bases, and 3 bases lay between the germline ends. Germline V lookup: CDR1 MDHEN, CDR2 SYDVKM. This CDR3 comprises 13 residues.

The table lists this clonotype with a count of one. V and J are TRBV5-1 and TRBJ1-5, with 8 bases identical to TRBD1. This CDR3 region has 14 residues. With V trimmed by 4 bases and J by 6 bases, 6 bases remained unmatched. Germline-derived CDR1 and CDR2 are SGHRS and YFSETQ. CDR3 protein: CASSPGQGGQPQHF. The CDR3 nucleotides read TGCGCCAGCAGCCCCGGACAGGGTGGTCAGCCCCAGCATTTT.

This sequence joins TRBV9 and TRBJ1-1; unclear D gene. The germline V gene has CDR1 SGDLS and CDR2 YYNGEE. V lost 3 bases to trimming and J lost 1 base, with 10 bases between them. The CDR3 spans 14 residues. The CDR3 coding sequence is TGTGCCAGCAGCGCGCGGCACCAGAACACTGAAGCTTTCTTT. Translation: CASSARHQNTEAFF.

The V gene is TRBV5-6, the J gene TRBJ2-3; 14 nucleotides align to TRBD2. The CDR3 loop spans 17 amino acids. Germline CDR1 and CDR2: SGHDT and YYEEEE. The V and J ends lost 4 bases and 6 bases, in that order; junction bases with no gene match: 10. As DNA, the CDR3 is TGTGCCAGCAGCCAAAGACTAGCGGGGGGGCGGAGGGATACGCAGTATTTT. This gives the protein CASSQRLAGGRRDTQYF.

The chain recombines TRBV28 with TRBJ1-2; TRBD1 matches at 8 bases. Germline CDR1 MDHEN, CDR2 SYDVKM. This CDR3 has 13 amino acids. V trimming: 7 bases; J trimming: 8 bases; junction bases outside the gene matches: 9. CDR3 residues: CASTTGGVVGYTF. CDR3 DNA: TGTGCCAGCACCACAGGGGGTGTAGTCGGCTACACCTTC.

The chain recombines TRBV29-1 with TRBJ1-3; D possibly corresponds to TRBD1 (5 bases). Germline V gene lookup returns CDR1 SQVTM and CDR2 ANQGSEA. This CDR3 has 15 amino acids. The ends were cut back, 3 bases at V and 4 bases at J, with 16 bases in the middle. The CDR3 DNA follows: TGCAGCGTTGATGAAAGAAGGGGTGGCGGAAACACCATATATTTT. Translating gives CSVDERRGGGNTIYF.

J is TRBJ1-2 and V is TRBV25-1; the D gene is possibly TRBD1 (5 bases). CDR3 length: 12 amino acids. Germline CDR1 is MGHDK and CDR2 is SYGVNS. V was pared by 0 bases and J by 13 bases, with 12 bases between. The CDR3 sequence is CASSEYGQEATF. For the CDR3, the DNA is TGTGCCAGCAGTGAATATGGACAAGAAGCCACCTTC.

In DNA form, the CDR3 reads TGTGCCAGCAGCTTGGAACCGGGTTCCCCCACCGGGGAGCTGTTTTTT. This translates into CASSLEPGSPTGELFF. This rearrangement joins TRBV5-6 to TRBJ2-2; D not certain. The length of the CDR3 is 16 residues. Trimming pared 0 bases from V and 4 bases from J, leaving 13 bases between. Looked up from germline, CDR1 is SGHDT and CDR2 is YYEEEE.

The gene calls are TRBV30 and TRBJ1-2, with D uncertain. CDR1 GTSNPN and CDR2 SVGIG come from the germline V gene (reference sequence). This CDR3 comprises 12 residues. Trimming shortened V by 1 base and J by 8 bases, and 11 bases separated the two germline ends. The CDR3 loop reads CAWSGIRGGYTF. The DNA of the CDR3 is TGTGCCTGGAGTGGAATCCGGGGAGGCTACACCTTC.

Here the CDR3 DNA reads TGCAGCGTTGAAGTCTCCGGGACAGGGGGTGACGAGCAGTACTTC. The encoded protein is CSVEVSGTGGDEQYF. This rearrangement joins TRBV29-1 to TRBJ2-7, with 11 nucleotides matching TRBD1. Trimming removed 1 base from V and 5 bases from J; junction bases left unmatched: 7. The CDR3 loop spans 15 amino acids. Germline V gives CDR1 SQVTM, CDR2 ANQGSEA.

The chain recombines TRBV10-3 with TRBJ1-5, with 8 bases aligning to TRBD1. This CDR3 contains 17 residues. V shed 4 bases, J shed 2 bases, and the junction held 10 bases outside the gene matches. Germline V lookup: CDR1 ENHRY, CDR2 SYGVKD. CDR3 residues: CAISAGQGGGGNQPQHF. The DNA of the CDR3 is TGTGCCATCAGTGCTGGACAGGGCGGGGGAGGCAATCAGCCCCAGCATTTT.

V gene TRBV3-1 combines with J gene TRBJ2-7; possible D gene TRBD2, 5 bases. The CDR3 is 14 amino acids. Germline values: CDR1 LGHDT, CDR2 YNNKEL (reference sequence). The V end lost 0 bases, the J end lost 2 bases, and 8 bases lay between the germline ends. CDR3 sequence (DNA): TGTGCCAGCAGCCAAGAGCGGGCCGCCTACGAGCAGTACTTC. Amino acids: CASSQERAAYEQYF.